The 25 T cell receptor beta chains below were found in one sample sequenced in a study of molecular identifiers for immune sequencing clone quantification. MiXCR was run by TCRdb on the PCR reads, yielding one entry per CDR3 protein. The table has some 590,000 distinct CDR3 sequences, over 25% seen once; the top ten hold about 0.84%. The sequencing input was naive CD8+ T cells from blood, with Jurkat cell RNA spiked in. Subset: FACS-sorted CD8+CD4-CCR7+CD45RA+ naive T cells. The receptors were gathered from a human donor in good health. Some libraries in this study had Jurkat cell RNA spiked in.

In its sample, this clonotype was seen a few times. The chain carries TRBV19 and TRBJ1-6; no clear D. The V gene lost 5 bases and the J gene lost 5 bases, with 22 bases spanning the gap. The CDR3 consists of 18 residues. CDR1 LNHDA and CDR2 SQIVND come from the germline V gene (reference sequence). This chain's CDR3 is CASSPDRAFRRDNSPLHF. For the CDR3, the DNA is TGTGCCAGTAGTCCCGACCGGGCTTTTAGGAGAGATAATTCACCCCTCCACTTT.

This clonotype has a handful of counts. The chain couples TRBV19 to TRBJ2-7, with TRBD1 identical over 7 bases. The germline V gene encodes CDR1 LNHDA and CDR2 SQIVND (reference sequence). Trimming at V came to 5 bases and at J to 4 bases, leaving 8 bases not matched to a gene. The CDR3 is 14 amino acids. DNA of the CDR3: TGTGCCAGTAGTCCCGGACAGGTGCGATACGAGCAGTACTTC. Translating gives CASSPGQVRYEQYF.

This clonotype was counted ten times or more. The chain couples TRBV3-1 to TRBJ1-3, with D possibly matching TRBD1 (5 bases). Per the germline V gene, CDR1 is LGHDT and CDR2 is YNNKEL (reference sequence). V lost 6 bases, J lost 5 bases, and 11 bases lay in between. This CDR3 region has 13 residues. The CDR3 region is CASSYDSRNTIYF. CDR3 nucleotides: TGTGCCAGCAGTTACGACAGCCGAAACACCATATATTTT.

To note about this clonotype: The junction does not match germline at one end; this may be a read error. This chain links TRBV6-5 with TRBJ2-7; D could derive from TRBD1 or TRBD2 (5 bases each). CDR1 and CDR2 from the germline V gene are MNHEY and SVGAGI. CDR3 length equals 12 residues. The CDR3 protein is CAGSYWGNEQYF. The CDR3 DNA is TGTGCCGGCAGTTATTGGGGGAACGAGCAGTACTTC.

Worth noting for this clonotype: A clone one base away is much larger, so this may be a read error. The chain joins TRBV20-1 to TRBJ2-7, with 7 bases aligning to TRBD2. Germline CDR1 reads DFQATT; CDR2 reads SNEGSKA (reference sequence). The CDR3 runs 16 residues. The ends lost 5 bases at V and 0 bases at J; junction bases unmatched: 13. The CDR3 here is CSAGPYLAANSYEQYF. DNA for the CDR3: TGCAGTGCTGGGCCATATCTAGCGGCTAACTCCTACGAGCAGTACTTC.

This clonotype appeared a few times. The chain carries TRBV6-1 and TRBJ2-7; no firm D call. Germline V gene lookup returns CDR1 MNHNS and CDR2 SASEGT. Trimming took 1 base from V and 2 from J, leaving 9 bases between them. This CDR3 has 14 residues. CDR3 nucleotides: TGTGCCAGCAGTGAAGTTCACACAGCCTACGAGCAGTACTTC. Its translation: CASSEVHTAYEQYF.

As to this clonotype: A much bigger clone sits one base away, suggesting this may be a read error. The conserved phenylalanine or tryptophan normally closing the CDR3 is absent here, so this likely arose from a read error. This chain connects TRBV12-3 or TRBV12-4 to TRBJ2-5; TRBD2 aligns across 7 bases. The CDR3 loop spans 14 amino acids. The V and J ends lost 6 bases and 5 bases, in that order; junction bases with no gene match: 9. For the CDR3, the DNA is TGTGCCAGCAGGGGAGCGGGGTCCCCGGAGACCCAGTACTTA. This codes for CASRGAGSPETQYL.

This clonotype was recorded a few times. V is TRBV27 and J is TRBJ2-3; either TRBD1 or TRBD2 may fit D (6 bases each). Trimming stripped 1 base from V and 2 bases from J, with 7 bases between. The CDR3 length is 14 residues. CDR1 and CDR2 (germline): MNHEY, SMNVEV (reference sequence). The CDR3 DNA follows: TGTGCCAGCAGTTTATGGGGGGCCACAGATACGCAGTATTTT. It translates to CASSLWGATDTQYF.

Points on this clonotype: The junction shows a germline mismatch at one end, possibly a read error. The chain uses TRBV27 and TRBJ2-7; 11 nucleotides match TRBD2. Germline-derived CDR1 and CDR2 are MNHEY and SMNVEV (reference sequence). The CDR3 has 14 amino acids. The CDR3 protein is CAGSWLAGGTEQYF. CDR3 in DNA: TGTGCCGGCAGTTGGCTAGCGGGAGGTACCGAGCAGTACTTC.

This clonotype has ten or more counts. The CDR3 nucleotides are TGTGCCAGCAGCCTGAGGACTAGCGATCCAGATACGCAGTATTTT. It translates to CASSLRTSDPDTQYF. This chain uses TRBV7-9 with TRBJ2-3; 9 bases match TRBD2. The CDR3 contains 15 residues. With 5 bases clipped from V and 4 bases from J, the junction kept 7 bases outside the gene matches. Germline values: CDR1 SEHNR, CDR2 FQNEAQ (reference sequence).

This clonotype came up many times. The chain employs TRBV4-3 and TRBJ1-5, with TRBD1 matching 7 bases. Germline values: CDR1 LGHNA, CDR2 YSLEER. The CDR3 totals 17 residues. With 0 bases clipped from V and 1 base from J, the junction kept 6 bases outside the gene matches. CDR3 in DNA: TGCGCCAGCAGCCAAGATAGTGCGGGACAGAGCAATCAGCCCCAGCATTTT. This gives the protein CASSQDSAGQSNQPQHF.

Regarding this clonotype: A much larger clonotype is one base distant, so this may be a read error. The gene calls are TRBV5-3 and TRBJ1-4, with TRBD1 matching over 11 bases. TRBV5-3 is an open reading frame, and its role is uncertain. With 8 bases clipped from V and 12 bases from J, the junction kept 18 bases outside the gene matches. This CDR3 spans 16 amino acids. As DNA, the CDR3 is TGTGCCAGCAGCATGGAGTTGGGGACAGGGGGAGCAGAACTGTTTTTT. Its protein product is CASSMELGTGGAELFF.

The table lists this clonotype with many counts. This chain joins TRBV28 and TRBJ1-1; no firm D call. The CDR3 loop spans 12 amino acids. With 10 bases removed from V and 2 bases from J, the gap between germline ends came to 11 bases. CDR1 MDHEN and CDR2 SYDVKM come from the germline V gene. The CDR3 sequence is CATALDNTEAFF. In nucleotides, the CDR3 is TGTGCCACCGCCTTGGACAACACTGAAGCTTTCTTT.

This clonotype has at least ten counts. The genes are TRBV20-1 and TRBJ2-1, with TRBD1 matching 11 bases. Trimming took 5 bases from V and 10 from J; bases not matched to a gene: 16. The CDR3 is made up of 16 amino acids. Germline values: CDR1 DFQATT, CDR2 SNEGSKA (reference sequence). CDR3 loop: CSAFTTGQGALLEQFF. Here the CDR3 DNA reads TGCAGTGCTTTTACTACAGGACAGGGGGCTTTGCTCGAGCAGTTCTTC.

Remarks on this clonotype: A much larger clone differs from this one at a single base, so this may be a read error. The chain joins TRBV6-5 to TRBJ2-3; tentatively, D is TRBD1 (6 bases). Germline CDR1 reads MNHEY; CDR2 reads SVGAGI. This CDR3 is 15 amino acids long. V lost 4 bases, J lost 2 bases, and 13 bases lay in between. CDR3 DNA: TGTGCCAGCAGTTTCCACAGGGCCCCCACAGATACGCAGTATTTT. The encoded protein is CASSFHRAPTDTQYF.

The chain couples TRBV4-3 to TRBJ2-7; 7 bases fit TRBD1. In germline, CDR1 is LGHNA, CDR2 YSLEER. V was clipped by 4 bases and J by 2 bases; unmatched bases: 11. The CDR3 is 16 amino acids. The CDR3 protein is CASSRDKGTVTYEQYF. DNA for the CDR3: TGCGCCAGCAGCCGAGACAAGGGGACAGTTACCTACGAGCAGTACTTC.

This clonotype was detected only once. It is likely a read error, because the conserved phenylalanine at the end of the CDR3 is missing. V is TRBV30 and J is TRBJ1-1; D unclear. V was clipped by 2 bases and J by 0 bases, with 1 base between them. This CDR3 has 11 amino acids. Germline V gene sequence: CDR1 GTSNPN, CDR2 SVGIG (reference sequence). The CDR3 DNA reads as TGTGCCTGGAGTTTGAACACTGAAGCTTTCCTT. Encoded protein: CAWSLNTEAFL.

The rearrangement links TRBV6-2 or TRBV6-3 to TRBJ1-4; 8 bases fit TRBD1. Trimming cost V 6 bases and J 8 bases; bases outside gene matches: 14. CDR1 is MNHEY and CDR2 is SVGEGT in the germline V gene. The CDR3 length is 16 residues. CDR3 amino acids: CASSRDLDRVLEKLFF. The CDR3 DNA reads as TGTGCCAGCAGCCGCGACCTGGACAGGGTCCTCGAAAAACTGTTTTTT.

This clonotype has at least ten counts. This chain joins TRBV20-1 and TRBJ2-7; TRBD2 agrees at 13 bases. The V gene's germline CDR1 is DFQATT and CDR2 SNEGSKA (reference sequence). This CDR3 is 14 amino acids long. J was trimmed by 2 bases and V by 5 bases; bases with no gene match: 3. The CDR3 DNA reads TGCAGTGCTCCGGGACTAGCGGGGCCCTACGAGCAGTACTTC. It translates to CSAPGLAGPYEQYF.

This clonotype came up many times. The chain employs TRBV7-9 and TRBJ1-5, with no clear D. V lost 4 bases and J 5 bases, leaving 6 bases between the germline ends. The CDR3 extends over 12 amino acids. Germline CDR1 SEHNR, CDR2 FQNEAQ (reference sequence). CDR3 bases: TGTGCCAGCAGCTCAGGATATCAGCCCCAGCATTTT. This codes for CASSSGYQPQHF.

On this clonotype: A much larger clone lies one base from this, so it may be a read error. The CDR3 does not close with the conserved phenylalanine or tryptophan, likely indicating a read error. J is TRBJ2-7 and V is TRBV7-2; possible D gene TRBD1, 5 bases. Germline V lookup: CDR1 SGHTA, CDR2 FQGNSA. This CDR3 has 15 amino acids. Trimming took 1 base from V and 3 from J, leaving 13 bases between them. CDR3: CASSLEGEFYYEQYI. The CDR3 DNA reads TGTGCCAGCAGCTTAGAAGGGGAATTTTACTACGAGCAGTACATC.

This sequence joins TRBV28 and TRBJ2-1; D perhaps matches TRBD1 (5 bases). The CDR3 covers 17 residues. CDR1 and CDR2 (germline): MDHEN, SYDVKM. Trimming cost V 4 bases and J 0 bases, with 16 bases left between them. The CDR3 is CASSSPWGGSSYNEQFF. The CDR3 coding sequence is TGTGCCAGCAGTTCACCGTGGGGCGGAAGCTCCTACAATGAGCAGTTCTTC.

Note on this clonotype: A much larger clone sits a single nucleotide away, making a read error possible. This chain uses TRBV14 with TRBJ2-7; unclear D gene. In germline, CDR1 is SGHDN, CDR2 FVKESK. The CDR3 covers 14 residues. The CDR3: CAGSQTQFLYEQYF. The CDR3 coding sequence is TGTGCCGGCAGCCAAACCCAGTTTTTGTACGAGCAGTACTTC.

This sequence joins TRBV27 and TRBJ2-3; 15 nucleotides align to TRBD2. With V trimmed by 4 bases and J by 4 bases, 6 bases remained unmatched. Germline CDR1 is MNHEY and CDR2 is SMNVEV (reference sequence). The CDR3 runs 17 residues. The CDR3 reads CASSSRTSGRDADTQYF. CDR3 coding DNA: TGTGCCAGCAGTTCCCGGACTAGCGGGAGGGACGCAGATACGCAGTATTTT.

The table lists this clonotype with many counts. For the CDR3, the DNA is TGTGCCAGCAGGCCAGTGGGGGGCAATCAGCCCCAGCATTTT. Amino acid sequence: CASRPVGGNQPQHF. This chain joins TRBV6-2 or TRBV6-3 and TRBJ1-5, with D perhaps matching TRBD1 (5 bases). V lost 6 bases to trimming and J lost 2 bases, with 11 bases between them. Germline-derived CDR1 and CDR2 are MNHEY and SVGEGT. The CDR3 runs 14 residues.